This TCR beta chain was obtained from a study of blood T cell repertoires in COVID-19. About the study: Acute-phase and convalescent COVID-19 samples originated in the United States, Italy and Spain.

Sequenced by immunoSEQ multiplex PCR; TCRdb stores in-frame clones only, minus some. The data show fewer than 450,000 clones, with approximately 91% seen just once and around 1.9% held by the top ten. Membership in each cohort depended on participant-reported clinical history. This CDR3 has 17 residues. V gave up 4 bases and J gave up 0 bases, with 19 bases separating them. Per the germline V gene, CDR1 is SGHRS and CDR2 is YFSETQ. The origin of this receptor is a woman between 35 and 50 years old with acute COVID-19. Specimen: PBMCs or T cells enriched from blood (not recorded which). The V and J genes are TRBV5-1 and TRBJ1-2, with D perhaps TRBD1 (6 bases). The CDR3 DNA reads TGCGCCAGCAGCCTCGAAGTGACAGGAGTCACTAACTATGGCTACACCTTC. This translates into CASSLEVTGVTNYGYTF. The full variable domain, its missing parts supplied by reference TRBV5-1 and TRBJ1-2, is KAGVTQTPRYLIKTRGQQVTLSCSPISGHRSVSWYQQTPGQGLQFLFEYFSETQRNKGNFPGRFSGRQFSNSRSEMNVSTLELGDSALYLCASSLEVTGVTNYGYTFGSGTRLTVV.